These T cell receptor beta chains were read from a single sample in a study of T cell responses to AZD1222 COVID-19 vaccine. Clones were read by immunoSEQ multiplex PCR, and TCRdb kept only the in-frame ones, dropping some. The table lists approximately 88,000 clones, 85% to 90% of them singletons, with roughly 5.1% in the top ten. Here the sequenced sample was peripheral blood, taken 28 days after the second AZD1222 dose. The receptors were gathered from an adult who received the AZD1222 COVID-19 vaccine. The CDR3 runs from the conserved cysteine through the conserved F or W. Fields, in order: V gene, J gene, clone size, CDR3 protein. The size field is filled for only some rows; it gives once, few, many or a size class.

TRBV19	TRBJ1-2	-	CASSPRGLENYGYTF
TRBV27	TRBJ2-2	once	CASSLYWGTGELFF
TRBV3-1/TRBV3-2	TRBJ1-6	-	CASSPSGQSTPLHF
TRBV12-3/TRBV12-4	TRBJ1-2	-	CASSGTAYGYTF
TRBV6-2/TRBV6-3	TRBJ2-7	-	CASSSTGGLSYEQYF
TRBV2	TRBJ2-1	once	CASSEAMARSQEQFF
TRBV9	TRBJ1-1	once	CASSVVSRGQVKAFF
TRBV2	TRBJ1-4	-	CASRFLTGKSTNEKLFF
TRBV5-5	TRBJ1-2	-	CASSPWRGGYGYTF
TRBV9	TRBJ1-2	-	CASSVAGTVGGYTF
TRBV3-1/TRBV3-2	TRBJ1-2	-	CASSQYSNYGYTF
TRBV7-2	TRBJ1-2	-	CASSNRQARTGGYTF
TRBV6-5	TRBJ1-2	-	CASRTDRAAYGYTF
TRBV6-5	TRBJ1-1	-	CASRRRQGARTEAFF
TRBV7-2	TRBJ2-7	-	CASSPYRVSEQYF
TRBV20-1	TRBJ2-7	-	CSASERGRPASYEQYF
TRBV5-1	TRBJ1-1	-	CASKGLGQGLTEAFF
TRBV7-8	TRBJ1-6	-	CASSLWDSNSPLHF
TRBV19	TRBJ2-2	-	CASSSAGENTGELFF
TRBV7-9	TRBJ1-1	-	CASILSGTEAFF
TRBV21-1	TRBJ1-1	-	CASSARGPEGGNTEAFF
TRBV6-5	TRBJ1-1	-	CASRRPQNTEAFF
TRBV29-1	TRBJ2-1	-	CSAQTGQWHEQFF
TRBV5-1	TRBJ2-5	once	CASSFNSVGETQYF
TRBV6-5	TRBJ1-4	-	CASSSGRLSEKLFF
TRBV18	TRBJ2-2	-	CASSPPSGPGELFF
TRBV6-1	TRBJ1-2	-	CASSEDSPLYGYTF
TRBV7-9	TRBJ1-1	-	CASSLGGHQNTEAFF
TRBV5-1	TRBJ1-2	-	CASSLDGRGIGATLVGYTF
TRBV19	TRBJ1-1	-	CASRPRTGPNMNTEAFF
TRBV14	TRBJ2-2	-	CASSQVGRWGPNTGELFF
TRBV7-8	TRBJ1-3	-	CASSTGQGRNTIYF
TRBV7-8	TRBJ1-5	-	CASSMRTIWGGNGNQPQHF
TRBV6-5	TRBJ2-7	once	CASRMGTGLPYEQYF
TRBV27	TRBJ2-2	-	CASSLVSAGTRELFF
TRBV7-9	TRBJ2-1	-	CALKTSGDTLYNEQFF
TRBV7-8	TRBJ2-1	-	CASSAWRGTDNEQFF
TRBV6-5	TRBJ1-4	-	CASKPGQGLRKLFF
TRBV5-1	TRBJ1-4	-	CASKTGANEKLFF
TRBV27	TRBJ2-1	-	CASSLGGASSYNEQFF
TRBV3-1/TRBV3-2	TRBJ2-3	-	CASSPGLDLGTDTQYF
TRBV15	TRBJ2-1	-	CATSRPYGDEQFF
TRBV6-6	TRBJ2-2	-	CAGGLAGGWTGELFF
TRBV7-9	TRBJ1-3	few	CASSPRGSYGGNTIYF
TRBV13	TRBJ2-5	-	CASSSLTGGETQYF
TRBV29-1	TRBJ1-1	-	CSVVIPPGTEAFF
TRBV7-9	TRBJ1-1	-	CASSLRQSTEAFF
TRBV3-1/TRBV3-2	TRBJ1-2	-	CASSLGTGGRTNYGYTF
TRBV6-5	TRBJ1-5	-	CASSYQEGNQPQHF
TRBV25-1	TRBJ2-2	-	CASSEPKTGSGELFF
TRBV30	TRBJ1-5	few	CAWSVPGQPQHF
TRBV28	TRBJ1-1	-	CASTSLQRGIMNTEAFF
TRBV19	TRBJ1-5	-	CASSFAGSIEEPQHF